The entry that follows covers one TCR beta chain sequence. These data belong to a study of sequential checkpoint blockade in melanoma. The treatment denotes: randomized to nivolumab then ipilimumab (arm A) or the reverse (arm B). There are 15 residues in the CDR3. The V gene end was trimmed by 2 bases and the J gene end by 1 base; junction bases not matched to a gene: 5. CDR1 SGHRS and CDR2 YFSETQ come from the germline V gene. Generated by immunoSEQ multiplex PCR, the TCRdb table keeps only in-frame clones and is missing some. The table lists some 18,000 clones, roughly 72% of them singletons. The TCR sequence derives from a human donor with melanoma. Sequences were derived from CD8+ T cells sorted from blood (inferred from file names), sampled from a patient given nivolumab and ipilimumab in sequence. The chain joins TRBV5-1 to TRBJ2-7; the match to TRBD1 covers 8 bases. The chain's CDR3 is CASSLPDRGSYEQYF. The DNA for the CDR3 is TGCGCCAGCAGCTTACCCGACAGGGGTTCCTACGAGCAGTACTTC.